A single sample gave rise to the 7 T cell receptor beta chains below, sequenced in a study of long-term antiretroviral therapy in people with HIV. A v3.0 immunoSEQ assay was performed at survey level. Produced via immunoSEQ multiplex PCR; TCRdb's table is partial and in-frame only. The sample has 20,000 to 30,000 clones, about 88% seen once. The sample in question was unsorted PBMCs, obtained 1.9 years after starting antiretroviral therapy. The receptor source for this set is a woman aged 25-40 years with HIV.

The chain employs TRBV5-1 and TRBJ2-7, with TRBD1 matching over 8 bases. Germline V gene data show CDR1 as SGHRS and CDR2 as YFSETQ. The CDR3 covers 15 residues. J gave up 3 bases and V 2 bases, and 7 bases lay outside the gene matches. CDR3 sequence reads: CASSLKQGVFYEQYF. The DNA for the CDR3 is TGCGCCAGCAGCTTAAAACAGGGGGTGTTCTACGAGCAGTACTTC.

This clone was seen more than once but under ten times. V and J are TRBV10-1 and TRBJ2-7; the D gene is possibly TRBD2 (5 bases). CDR3 length: 14 amino acids. The germline gives CDR1 WNHNN, CDR2 SYGVQD (reference sequence). V was clipped by 9 bases and J by 3 bases, with 18 bases between them. CDR3 sequence: CARGIRTENYEQYV. The CDR3 DNA reads as TGCGCCAGGGGAATTAGGACTGAGAACTACGAGCAGTACGTC.

V gene TRBV7-2 combines with J gene TRBJ1-3; 8 bases map to TRBD1. The CDR3 is 14 amino acids. CDR1 SGHTA and CDR2 FQGNSA come from the germline V gene. V lost 4 bases, J lost 2 bases, and 1 base stayed unmatched. The CDR3 protein is CASSYRGAGNTIYF. CDR3 DNA: TGTGCCAGCAGCTACAGGGGGGCTGGAAACACCATATATTTT.

This chain uses TRBV7-8 with TRBJ2-3; D is unresolved. Germline lookup yields CDR1 SGHVS and CDR2 FQNEAQ. The germline V and J ends were trimmed by 1 base and 6 bases, with 5 bases remaining between them. This CDR3 has 12 residues. The CDR3, as DNA: TGTGCCAGCAGCTTAGAACGGGATACGCAGTATTTT. Its translation: CASSLERDTQYF.

In nucleotides, the CDR3 is TGTGCCAGCTCCCAAAGACCGGGGTTGGTCTATGGCTACACCTTC. Amino acid sequence: CASSQRPGLVYGYTF. The chain recombines TRBV7-9 with TRBJ1-2; D not resolved. Trimming took off 8 bases at V and 4 bases at J, with 20 bases between the two ends. Germline V gene data show CDR1 as SEHNR and CDR2 as FQNEAQ (reference sequence). The length of the CDR3 is 15 residues.

Points on this clone: Other DNA variants within this sample encode the same CDR3. This chain joins TRBV6-5 and TRBJ2-7; 9 positions agree with TRBD1. Trimming cost V 8 bases and J 4 bases; bases outside gene matches: 6. Germline loops: CDR1 MNHEY, CDR2 SVGAGI. The CDR3 covers 13 residues. The CDR3 DNA sequence: TGTGCCAGCTCGGACAGGGGACCTTACGAGCAGTACTTC. It yields the protein CASSDRGPYEQYF.

The genes are TRBV19 and TRBJ1-2; tentative D call: TRBD1 (5 bases). The germline CDR1 and CDR2 sequences are LNHDA and SQIVND (reference sequence). There are 13 residues in the CDR3. The V end lost 7 bases, the J end lost 4 bases, and 13 bases lay between the germline ends. The CDR3 spells CASTYGGIYGYTF. CDR3 coding DNA: TGTGCCAGTACTTATGGGGGAATCTATGGCTACACCTTC.